This T cell receptor (beta chain) was obtained from a study of blood T cell repertoires in COVID-19. Study summary: Whether acute or convalescent, the COVID-19 samples came from the United States, Italy and Spain. From T cells, B-cell-depleted T cells, or PBMCs came the material, which was cDNA or gDNA.

In the authors' workflow: Researchers report that nucleated cell counts were estimated from reference gene primer amplification. Data came from immunoSEQ multiplex PCR; TCRdb stores just in-frame clones and leaves some out. V, J and clone size reflect that table, while D and trimming were determined from the DNA. This sample has about 36,000 clones, with about 80% found just once. The V end was cut by 6 bases, the J end by 3 bases, with 8 bases between. Germline V gene lookup returns CDR1 MNHEY and CDR2 SVGEGT. The CDR3 is 13 amino acids. This sequence originates from a man in his 60s with active COVID-19. The chain links TRBV6-2 or TRBV6-3 to TRBJ2-2; D possibly corresponds to TRBD2 (6 bases). Input material: peripheral blood. The CDR3 DNA follows: TGTGCCAGCAGCCCTAGCGACACCGGGGAGCTGTTTTTT. Protein: CASSPSDTGELFF.